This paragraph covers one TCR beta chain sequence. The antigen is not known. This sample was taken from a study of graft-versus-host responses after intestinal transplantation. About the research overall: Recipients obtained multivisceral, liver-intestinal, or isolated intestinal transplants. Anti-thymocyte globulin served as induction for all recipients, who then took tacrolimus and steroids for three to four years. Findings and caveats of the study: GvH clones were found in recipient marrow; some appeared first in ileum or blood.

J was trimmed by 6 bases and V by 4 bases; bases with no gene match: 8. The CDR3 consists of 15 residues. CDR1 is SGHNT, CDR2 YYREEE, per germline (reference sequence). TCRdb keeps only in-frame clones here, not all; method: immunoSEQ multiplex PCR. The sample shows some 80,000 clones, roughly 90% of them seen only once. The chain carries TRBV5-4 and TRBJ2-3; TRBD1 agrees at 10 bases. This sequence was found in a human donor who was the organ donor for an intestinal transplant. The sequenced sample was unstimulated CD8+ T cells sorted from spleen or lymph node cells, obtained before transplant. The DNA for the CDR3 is TGTGCCAGCAGCAGACAGGGGGCGCGAAGGGATACGCAGTATTTT. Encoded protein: CASSRQGARRDTQYF.